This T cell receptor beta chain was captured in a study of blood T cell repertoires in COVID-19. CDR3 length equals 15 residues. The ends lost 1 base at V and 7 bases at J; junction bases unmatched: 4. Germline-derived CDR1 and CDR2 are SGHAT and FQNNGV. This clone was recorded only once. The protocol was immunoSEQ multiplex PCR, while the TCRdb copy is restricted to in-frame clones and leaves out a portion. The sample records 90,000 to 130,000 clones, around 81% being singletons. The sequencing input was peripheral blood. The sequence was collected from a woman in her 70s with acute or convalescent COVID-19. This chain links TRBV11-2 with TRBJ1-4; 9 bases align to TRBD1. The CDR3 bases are TGTGCCAGCAGCTTAGGGGGACAGGGCGGTGAAAAACTGTTTTTT. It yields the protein CASSLGGQGGEKLFF.